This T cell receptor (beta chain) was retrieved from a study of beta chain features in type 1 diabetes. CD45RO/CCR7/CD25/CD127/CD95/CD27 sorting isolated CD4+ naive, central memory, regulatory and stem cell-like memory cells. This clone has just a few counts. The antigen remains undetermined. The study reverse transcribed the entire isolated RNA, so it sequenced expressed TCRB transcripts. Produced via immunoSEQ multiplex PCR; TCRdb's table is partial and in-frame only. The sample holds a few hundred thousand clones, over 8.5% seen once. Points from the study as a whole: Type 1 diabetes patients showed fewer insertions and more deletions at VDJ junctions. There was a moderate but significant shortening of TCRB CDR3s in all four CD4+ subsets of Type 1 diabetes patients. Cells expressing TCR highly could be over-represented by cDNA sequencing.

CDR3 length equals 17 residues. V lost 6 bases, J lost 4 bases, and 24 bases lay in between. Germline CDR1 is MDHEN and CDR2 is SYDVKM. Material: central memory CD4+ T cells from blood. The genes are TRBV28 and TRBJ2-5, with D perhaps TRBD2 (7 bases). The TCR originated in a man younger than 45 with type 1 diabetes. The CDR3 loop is CASSPWQGGGSRETQYF. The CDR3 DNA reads TGTGCCAGCAGCCCCTGGCAAGGGGGGGGGAGTAGAGAGACCCAGTACTTC. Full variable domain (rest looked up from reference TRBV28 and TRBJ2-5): DVKVTQSSRYLVKRTGEKVFLECVQDMDHENMFWYRQDPGLGLRLIYFSYDVKMKEKGDIPEGYSVSREKKERFSLILESASTNQTSMYLCASSPWQGGGSRETQYFGPGTRLLVL.